This T cell receptor beta chain was sequenced during a study of CD8+ T cells in alopecia areata. Overall study results and limits: It was observed that many expanded lesional clones persisted in scalp and blood during tofacitinib. One nonresponder makes the tie between baseline CD8+ expansion and response uncertain. Among the top 100, expanded CD8+ clones, as well as scalp clonality, were significantly decreased by tofacitinib.

The sequencing template was cDNA reverse transcribed from extracted RNA. The table came from immunoSEQ multiplex PCR; TCRdb's copy has only in-frame clones and leaves some out. Of roughly 210,000 clones in the sample, around two fifths were seen once. Treatment defined: oral pan-JAK inhibitor, 5-10 mg twice daily. Per the germline V gene, CDR1 is MGHDK and CDR2 is SYGVNS. V was clipped by 5 bases and J by 0 bases, with 7 bases between them. The CDR3 totals 14 residues. In this sample, this clone turned up a few times. Its antigen is not known. This TCR derives from a human donor with alopecia areata. The sequencing used CD4+ T cells sorted from blood, collected at approximately week 36, from a patient treated with tofacitinib. The V gene is TRBV25-1, the J gene TRBJ2-2; D is unresolved. CDR3 region: CASSPPPNTGELFF. In nucleotides, the CDR3 is TGTGCCAGCAGTCCCCCCCCGAACACCGGGGAGCTGTTTTTT.